Listed below are T cell receptor beta chains from one sample, sequenced in a study of blood T cells in healthy people across ages. A single record per CDR3 protein comes from TCRdb applying MiXCR to the 5' RACE reads. The repertoire includes approximately 820,000 distinct CDR3 sequences, around 42% of them detected once, and approximately 19% sits in the top ten. Sequencing was done on a sample of blood. These receptors came from a man aged 60 to 75 in good health. The CDR3 runs from the conserved cysteine through the conserved F or W. A D gene is named only where the DNA matches it firmly. The size entry is marked missing in some rows and otherwise reads once, few, many or a size class.

>-|TRBJ2-5|TRBV9|-
TGTGCCAGCAGTGCCCGAGGACACCCTGAAGAGACCCAGTACTTC
CASSARGHPEETQYF
>-|TRBJ2-7|TRBV4-3|few
TGCGCCAGCAGCCAAGAGGGTGGGGCACTCGGCGAGCAGTACTTC
CASSQEGGALGEQYF
>TRBD1|TRBJ2-3|TRBV7-2|-
TGTGCCAGCAGCGCCGGACAGGGATACGCGTATTTT
CASSAGQGYAYF
>-|TRBJ1-1|TRBV20-1|-
TGCAGTGCTAGAGATCCCGCGGGACACTGGACTGAAGCTTTCTTT
CSARDPAGHWTEAFF
>-|TRBJ2-5|TRBV9|few
TGTGCCAGCAGCGTAAGGCCGGGCCAAGAGACCCAGTACTTC
CASSVRPGQETQYF
>-|TRBJ2-7|TRBV6-2/TRBV6-3|once
TGTGCCAGCAGTTACTCGTCCTACGTCTACGAGCAGTACTTC
CASSYSSYVYEQYF
>-|TRBJ1-5|TRBV20-1|few
TGCAGTGCTAGAGGTGCAGGGGTCCCTGTCAGCAATCAGCCCCAGCATTTT
CSARGAGVPVSNQPQHF
>-|TRBJ2-1|TRBV11-2|-
TGTGCCAGCAGCAGAAGCGACTACGCGGGATCTTACGATGAGCAGTTCTTC
CASSRSDYAGSYDEQFF
>-|TRBJ2-5|TRBV7-2|-
TGTGCCAGCAGCTTTTCGGGGTACAATGAGCAGTACTTC
CASSFSGYNEQYF
>-|TRBJ2-7|TRBV25-1|-
TGTGCCAGCAGTGCCCCAGGGGAACGACACGAGCAGTACTTC
CASSAPGERHEQYF
>TRBD1|TRBJ2-7|TRBV11-2|few
TGTGCCAGCAGCTTTACAGGGGGGAAGAACGAGCAGTACTTC
CASSFTGGKNEQYF
>TRBD2|TRBJ2-1|TRBV27|-
TGTGCCAGCAGTTCATTAGCGGGGGGCCCTTCCTACAATGAGCAGTTCTTC
CASSSLAGGPSYNEQFF
>TRBD2|TRBJ2-1|TRBV20-1|few
TGCAGTGCTAGACTGACTAGCGGGGGGTCCTACAATGAGCAGTTCTTC
CSARLTSGGSYNEQFF
>TRBD1|TRBJ2-7|TRBV6-1|-
TGTGCCAGCAGTGATTCCAGGGGGCGGCCGTTTTCCTACGAGCAGTACTTC
CASSDSRGRPFSYEQYF
>-|TRBJ2-5|TRBV6-1|-
TGTGCCAGCAGAGCACAGGGGACTGGAGAGACCCAGTACTTC
CASRAQGTGETQYF
>TRBD2|TRBJ2-5|TRBV5-1|few
TGCGCCAGCAGCTTGCCGGGACTAGCGGGCACCGGAGAGACCCAGTACTTC
CASSLPGLAGTGETQYF
>-|TRBJ2-1|TRBV5-1|-
TGCGCCAGCAGCTTGTTCCTGGGGGGCCAGGGCAATGAGCAGTTCTTC
CASSLFLGGQGNEQFF
>-|TRBJ1-2|TRBV6-1|-
TGTGCCAGCACCCCAGGTGGTGGCTACACCTTC
CASTPGGGYTF
>TRBD1|TRBJ2-7|TRBV20-1|few
TGCAGTGCTAGGAACCCAGGACAGGGTAGGGGGTACGAGCAGTACTTC
CSARNPGQGRGYEQYF
>TRBD1|TRBJ2-2|TRBV6-4|-
TGTGCCAGTGGGACAGGGAACACCGGGGAGCTGTTTTTT
CASGTGNTGELFF
>TRBD1|TRBJ2-7|TRBV20-1|-
TGCAGTGCTAGAGGGGATACCGGGACAGGCTACGAGCAGTACTTC
CSARGDTGTGYEQYF
>-|TRBJ2-5|TRBV5-1|-
TGCGCCAGCAGCGAAGGGACAAGCCAAGAGACCCAGTACTTC
CASSEGTSQETQYF
>-|TRBJ2-5|TRBV12-3/TRBV12-4|-
TGTGCCAGCCAAGATACCGCACGTGGGTTCGGTGAGCAGTACTTC
CASQDTARGFGEQYF
>-|TRBJ2-5|TRBV4-3|few
TGCGCCAGCAGCGTAGCGATTGAAGAGGCCCAGTACTTC
CASSVAIEEAQYF
>-|TRBJ1-2|TRBV14|-
TGTGCCAGCAGCCCAGGGACAAGCGACTATGGCTACACCTTC
CASSPGTSDYGYTF